The present T cell receptor beta chain was sequenced within a study of shared clonotypes between healthy human individuals. Study conclusions and caveats: Collection of samples was limited to blood; tissue repertoires likely differ.

This clone was observed a handful of times. Its specificity is not known. Ten immunoSEQ deep assay plates held the unsorted PBMC DNA. Generated by immunoSEQ multiplex PCR, the TCRdb table keeps only in-frame clones and is missing some. The data contain 450,000 to 650,000 clones, roughly 79% of them singletons. Sequences were obtained from PBMCs. The TCR was taken from a woman aged 40 to 50 in good health. Some clones in this sample may be carry-over from other donors' samples.

CDR3 sequence: CASSRDSTDTQYF. The DNA of the CDR3 is TGTGCCAGCAGCCGGGACTCCACAGATACGCAGTATTTT. The V gene is TRBV5-4, the J gene TRBJ2-3, with a possible D match to TRBD2 (6 bases). This CDR3 has 13 residues. V lost 4 bases to trimming and J lost 2 bases, with 8 bases between them. From germline, CDR1 is SGHNT and CDR2 YYREEE (reference sequence).